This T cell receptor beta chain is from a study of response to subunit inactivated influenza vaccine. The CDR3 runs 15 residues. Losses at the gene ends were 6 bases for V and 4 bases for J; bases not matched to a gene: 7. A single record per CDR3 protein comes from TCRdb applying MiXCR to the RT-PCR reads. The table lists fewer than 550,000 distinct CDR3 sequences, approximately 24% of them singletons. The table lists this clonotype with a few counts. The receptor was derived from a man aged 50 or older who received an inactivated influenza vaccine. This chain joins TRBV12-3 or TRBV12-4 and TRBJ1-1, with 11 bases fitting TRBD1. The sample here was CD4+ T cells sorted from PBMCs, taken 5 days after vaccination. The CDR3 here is CASRGTGGSRTEAFF. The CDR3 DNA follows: TGTGCCAGCAGAGGGACAGGGGGGTCTCGCACTGAAGCTTTCTTT.